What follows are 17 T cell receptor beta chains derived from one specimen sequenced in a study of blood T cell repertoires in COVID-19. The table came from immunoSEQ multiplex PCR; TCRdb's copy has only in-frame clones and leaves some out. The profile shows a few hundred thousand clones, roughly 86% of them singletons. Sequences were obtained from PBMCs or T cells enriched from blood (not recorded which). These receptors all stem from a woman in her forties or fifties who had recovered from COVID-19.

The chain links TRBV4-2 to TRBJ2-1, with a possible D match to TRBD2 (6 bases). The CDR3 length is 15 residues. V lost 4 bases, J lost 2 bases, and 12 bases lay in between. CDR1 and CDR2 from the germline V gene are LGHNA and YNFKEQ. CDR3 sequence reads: CASSRRERPYNEQFF. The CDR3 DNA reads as TGTGCCAGCAGCCGTCGGGAGAGGCCCTACAATGAGCAGTTCTTC.

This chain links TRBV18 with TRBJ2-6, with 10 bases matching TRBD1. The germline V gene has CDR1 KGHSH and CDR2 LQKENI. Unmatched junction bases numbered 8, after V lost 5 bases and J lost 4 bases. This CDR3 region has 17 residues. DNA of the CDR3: TGTGCCAGCTCAATGACAGGGGGCGCTTGGGGGGCCAACGTCCTGACTTTC. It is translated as CASSMTGGAWGANVLTF.

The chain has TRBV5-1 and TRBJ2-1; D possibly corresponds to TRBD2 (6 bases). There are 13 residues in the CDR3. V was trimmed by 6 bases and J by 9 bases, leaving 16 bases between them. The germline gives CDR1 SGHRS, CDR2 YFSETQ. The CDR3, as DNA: TGCGCCAGCACCTACACGGGGGATAGTGAGCAGTTCTTC. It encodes CASTYTGDSEQFF. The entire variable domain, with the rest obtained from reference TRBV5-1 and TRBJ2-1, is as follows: KAGVTQTPRYLIKTRGQQVTLSCSPISGHRSVSWYQQTPGQGLQFLFEYFSETQRNKGNFPGRFSGRQFSNSRSEMNVSTLELGDSALYLCASTYTGDSEQFFGPGTRLTVL.

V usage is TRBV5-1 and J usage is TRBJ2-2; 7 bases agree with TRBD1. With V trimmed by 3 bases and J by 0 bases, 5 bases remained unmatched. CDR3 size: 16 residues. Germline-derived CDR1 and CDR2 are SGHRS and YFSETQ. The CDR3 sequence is CASSWTGTANTGELFF. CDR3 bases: TGCGCCAGCAGCTGGACCGGGACAGCGAACACCGGGGAGCTGTTTTTT.

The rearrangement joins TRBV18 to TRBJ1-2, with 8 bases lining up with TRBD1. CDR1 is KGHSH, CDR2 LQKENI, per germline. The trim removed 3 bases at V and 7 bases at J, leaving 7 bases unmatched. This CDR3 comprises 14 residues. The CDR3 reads CASSPGRGLGGYTF. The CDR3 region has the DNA TGTGCCAGCTCACCGGGCAGGGGGCTAGGTGGCTACACCTTC.

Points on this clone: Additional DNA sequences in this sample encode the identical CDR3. The CDR3: CASSSNYGYTF. DNA for the CDR3: TGTGCCAGCAGCTCCAACTATGGCTACACCTTC. This rearrangement joins TRBV28 to TRBJ1-2; D is ambiguous. This CDR3 is built from 11 residues. The ends were cut back, 6 bases at V and 2 bases at J, with 4 bases in the middle. Germline lookup yields CDR1 MDHEN and CDR2 SYDVKM.

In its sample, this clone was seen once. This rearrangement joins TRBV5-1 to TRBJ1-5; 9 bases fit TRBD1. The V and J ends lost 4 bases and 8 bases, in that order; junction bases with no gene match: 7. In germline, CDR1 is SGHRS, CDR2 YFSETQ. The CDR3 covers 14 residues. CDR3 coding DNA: TGCGCCAGCAGCAAGACAGGGGGTCCGGAGCCCCAGCATTTT. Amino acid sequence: CASSKTGGPEPQHF. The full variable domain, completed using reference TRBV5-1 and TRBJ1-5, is KAGVTQTPRYLIKTRGQQVTLSCSPISGHRSVSWYQQTPGQGLQFLFEYFSETQRNKGNFPGRFSGRQFSNSRSEMNVSTLELGDSALYLCASSKTGGPEPQHFGDGTRLSIL.

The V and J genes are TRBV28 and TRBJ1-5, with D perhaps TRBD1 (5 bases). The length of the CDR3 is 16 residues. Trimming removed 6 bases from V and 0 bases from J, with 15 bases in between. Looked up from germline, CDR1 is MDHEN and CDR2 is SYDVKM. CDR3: CASRPPGYYSNQPQHF. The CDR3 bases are TGTGCCAGCAGACCCCCAGGGTATTATAGCAATCAGCCCCAGCATTTT.

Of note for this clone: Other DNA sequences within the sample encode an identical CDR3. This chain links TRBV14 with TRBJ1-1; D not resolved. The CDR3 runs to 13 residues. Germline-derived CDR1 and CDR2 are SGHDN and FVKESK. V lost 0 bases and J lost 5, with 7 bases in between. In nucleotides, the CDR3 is TGTGCCAGCAGCCAAGATTTGAGGACTGAAGCTTTCTTT. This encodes CASSQDLRTEAFF.

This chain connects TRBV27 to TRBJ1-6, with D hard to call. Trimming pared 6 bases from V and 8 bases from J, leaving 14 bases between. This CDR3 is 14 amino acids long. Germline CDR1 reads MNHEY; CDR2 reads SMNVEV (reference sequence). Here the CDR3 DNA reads TGTGCCAGCAGACGAATCCCCCAGGATTCACCCCTCCACTTT. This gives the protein CASRRIPQDSPLHF.

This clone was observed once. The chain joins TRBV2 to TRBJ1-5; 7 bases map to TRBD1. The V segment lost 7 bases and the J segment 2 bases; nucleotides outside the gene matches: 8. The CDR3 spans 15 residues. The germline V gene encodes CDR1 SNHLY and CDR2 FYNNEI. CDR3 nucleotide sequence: TGTGCCAGCAAGAGGGACAGAGGAGGCAATCAGCCCCAGCATTTT. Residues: CASKRDRGGNQPQHF.

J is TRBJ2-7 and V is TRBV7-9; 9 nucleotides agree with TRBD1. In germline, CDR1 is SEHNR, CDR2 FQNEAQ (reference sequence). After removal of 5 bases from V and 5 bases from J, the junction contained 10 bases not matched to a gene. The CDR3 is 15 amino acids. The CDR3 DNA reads TGTGCCAGCAGCCCGCCCGGACAGGGGTTTAACGAGCAGTACTTC. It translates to CASSPPGQGFNEQYF.

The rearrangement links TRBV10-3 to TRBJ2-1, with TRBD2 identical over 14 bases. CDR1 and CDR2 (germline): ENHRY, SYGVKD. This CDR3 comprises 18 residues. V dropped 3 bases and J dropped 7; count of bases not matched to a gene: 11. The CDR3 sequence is CAISESGTSGRMTNEQFF. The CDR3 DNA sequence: TGTGCCATCAGTGAATCAGGGACTAGCGGGAGAATGACGAATGAGCAGTTCTTC.

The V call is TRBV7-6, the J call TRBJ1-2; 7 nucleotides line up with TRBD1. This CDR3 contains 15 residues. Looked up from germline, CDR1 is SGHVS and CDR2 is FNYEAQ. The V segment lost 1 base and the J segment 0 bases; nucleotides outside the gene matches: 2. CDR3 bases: TGTGCCAGCAGCTTAGGACAGGGCTCTAACTATGGCTACACCTTC. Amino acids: CASSLGQGSNYGYTF.

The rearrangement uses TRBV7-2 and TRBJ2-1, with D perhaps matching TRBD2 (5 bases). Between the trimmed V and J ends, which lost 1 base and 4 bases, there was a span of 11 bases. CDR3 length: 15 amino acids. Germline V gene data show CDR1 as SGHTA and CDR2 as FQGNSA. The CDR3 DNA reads TGTGCCAGCAGCTTAGGAGAGGGTGGGTACAATGAGCAGTTCTTC. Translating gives CASSLGEGGYNEQFF.

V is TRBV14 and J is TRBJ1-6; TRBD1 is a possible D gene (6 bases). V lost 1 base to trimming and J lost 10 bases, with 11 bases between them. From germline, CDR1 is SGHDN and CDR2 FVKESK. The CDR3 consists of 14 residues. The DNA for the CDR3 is TGTGCCAGCAGCCAAGCAGGGGTTGCCTCACCCCTCCACTTT. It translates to CASSQAGVASPLHF.

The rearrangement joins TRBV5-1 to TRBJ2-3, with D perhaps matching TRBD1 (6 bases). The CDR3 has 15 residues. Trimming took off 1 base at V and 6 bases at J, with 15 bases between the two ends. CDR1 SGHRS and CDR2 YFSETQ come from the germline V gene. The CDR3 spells CASSLTWGRTDTQYF. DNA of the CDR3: TGCGCCAGCAGCTTGACCTGGGGGCGGACTGATACGCAGTATTTT.